The T cell receptor (beta chain) under discussion was sequenced for a study of OX40 agonist ivuxolimab in advanced cancers. The CDR3 contains 14 residues. V was pared by 4 bases and J by 3 bases, with 13 bases between. The germline V gene has CDR1 SGHAT and CDR2 FQNNGV. In the case of this clone: Antigen specificity is unknown.

Clones were read by immunoSEQ multiplex PCR, and TCRdb kept only the in-frame ones, dropping some. The sample consists of 75,000 to 95,000 clones, around 92% of them appearing once. The study's findings and limits: Expanded peripheral T cell antigen specificity was not determined.

This receptor was taken from an adult with an advanced solid tumor such as melanoma, head and neck, liver or kidney cancer. This specimen consisted of CD4+ or CD8+ T cells sorted from blood, obtained in a trial of the OX40 agonist ivuxolimab. The chain employs TRBV11-2 and TRBJ2-7, with a tentative D call TRBD2 (7 bases). The CDR3 loop is CASSWGGQDYEQYF. In DNA, the CDR3 is TGTGCCAGCAGCTGGGGGGGCCAGGACTACGAGCAGTACTTC.